These T cell receptor beta chains were read from a single sample in a study of beta chain features in type 1 diabetes. Repertoires were generated with immunoSEQ multiplex PCR, while TCRdb's copy carries only in-frame clones and drops some. This table holds about 360,000 clones, roughly 12% found once. Sequencing was performed on naive CD4+ T cells from blood. These receptors all come from a man in his late teens or twenties in good health. Both conserved end residues are part of each CDR3. D genes are given only for firm matches. Clone size is given for some rows only: seen once, a few or many times, or a class if the clone is expanded.

TRBV18	-	TRBJ2-7	-	CASSPLAGRNYEQYF	TGTGCCAGCTCACCCCTGGCGGGGCGGAATTACGAGCAGTACTTC
TRBV30	few	TRBJ2-3	-	CAWSGIALVSADTQYF	TGTGCCTGGAGCGGGATCGCGCTGGTGTCCGCAGATACGCAGTATTTT
TRBV7-9	-	TRBJ2-7	-	CASSSFNEQYF	TGTGCCAGCAGCTCCTTTAACGAGCAGTACTTC
TRBV5-4	few	TRBJ1-3	TRBD1	CASSWISGTAGNTIYF	TGTGCCAGCAGCTGGATTTCGGGGACAGCTGGAAACACCATATATTTT
TRBV14	few	TRBJ2-2	TRBD2	CASQREYTGELFF	TGTGCCAGTCAGCGGGAGTACACCGGGGAGCTGTTTTTT
TRBV25-1	-	TRBJ1-1	-	CASSVWGGGATEAFF	TGTGCCAGCAGTGTGTGGGGTGGGGGCGCGACTGAAGCTTTCTTT
TRBV30	few	TRBJ2-1	-	CAWSVHISSNEQFF	TGTGCCTGGAGTGTACATATCTCGTCTAATGAGCAGTTCTTC
TRBV6-5	few	TRBJ2-7	-	CASSYQYGHSYEQYF	TGTGCCAGCAGTTACCAGTACGGACACTCCTACGAGCAGTACTTC
TRBV7-2	-	TRBJ1-5	-	CASSFRYSNQPQHF	TGTGCCAGCAGCTTCAGATATAGCAATCAGCCCCAGCATTTT
TRBV29-1	-	TRBJ2-3	-	CSVVGQTTDTQYF	TGCAGCGTCGTCGGACAGACGACAGATACGCAGTATTTT
TRBV9	few	TRBJ1-4	-	CASSVGGKNEKLFF	TGTGCCAGCAGCGTCGGGGGGAAAAATGAAAAACTGTTTTTT
TRBV2	few	TRBJ1-5	-	CASSPIRGEQPQHF	TGTGCCAGCAGTCCTATTCGGGGAGAACAGCCCCAGCATTTT
TRBV28	-	TRBJ1-2	-	CASRRNSYGYTF	TGTGCCAGCAGGAGAAATAGCTATGGCTACACCTTC
TRBV6-6	few	TRBJ2-7	TRBD1	CASRGQTYEQYF	TGTGCCAGCAGGGGACAGACCTACGAGCAGTACTTC
TRBV7-3	-	TRBJ2-3	-	CASSLDSGTDTQYF	TGTGCCAGCAGCCTCGATAGCGGAACAGATACGCAGTATTTT
TRBV5-1	-	TRBJ2-5	TRBD2	CASSRAGGETQYF	TGCGCCAGCAGTAGAGCGGGAGGGGAGACCCAGTACTTC
TRBV15	few	TRBJ2-7	-	CATQYDSALGYEQYF	TGTGCCACCCAATACGACAGTGCCCTTGGGTACGAGCAGTACTTC
TRBV11-2	-	TRBJ2-7	TRBD2	CASSRGLAYEQYF	TGTGCCAGCAGCCGGGGACTAGCCTACGAGCAGTACTTC
TRBV11-3	-	TRBJ2-2	-	CASSPRDTGELFF	TGTGCCAGCAGCCCCCGAGACACCGGGGAGCTGTTTTTT
TRBV18	-	TRBJ2-1	-	CASSPTAGDYNEQFF	TGTGCCAGCTCACCCACAGCGGGCGACTACAATGAGCAGTTCTTC
TRBV5-1	few	TRBJ1-5	-	CASSLDAATESAQPQHF	TGCGCCAGCAGCTTGGATGCGGCCACCGAATCGGCCCAGCCCCAGCATTTT
TRBV28	-	TRBJ2-7	-	CASRTPGAYEQYF	TGTGCCAGCAGGACCCCAGGGGCCTACGAGCAGTACTTC
TRBV30	few	TRBJ2-7	-	CAWSLGAAFYEQYF	TGTGCCTGGAGTCTAGGTGCAGCCTTCTACGAGCAGTACTTC
TRBV15	-	TRBJ2-7	-	CATSRDLTGSDEQYF	TGTGCCACCAGCAGAGATCTTACAGGTTCCGACGAGCAGTACTTC
TRBV30	few	TRBJ2-3	-	CAWSVIRVSISTDTQYF	TGTGCCTGGAGTGTAATCAGGGTCTCGATCTCCACAGATACGCAGTATTTT
TRBV7-9	-	TRBJ2-3	-	CASNDWPSTDTQYF	TGTGCCAGCAACGACTGGCCTAGCACAGATACGCAGTATTTT
TRBV14	-	TRBJ2-7	-	CASSQAQGLHEQYF	TGTGCCAGCAGCCAAGCACAGGGCCTCCACGAGCAGTACTTC
TRBV18	few	TRBJ2-1	-	CASSQTPGLEQFF	TGTGCCAGCTCTCAGACGCCAGGGCTTGAGCAGTTCTTC
TRBV5-1	-	TRBJ2-3	TRBD1	CASSYKGAPTDTQYF	TGCGCCAGCAGCTATAAGGGGGCGCCCACAGATACGCAGTATTTT
TRBV28	-	TRBJ2-1	TRBD1	CASGAPGQGVDEQFF	TGTGCCAGCGGCGCCCCGGGACAGGGGGTCGATGAGCAGTTCTTC
TRBV11-3	-	TRBJ1-6	TRBD1	CASSTEQGAPLHF	TGTGCCAGCAGCACCGAACAGGGGGCACCCCTCCACTTT
TRBV7-2	few	TRBJ2-5	TRBD1	CASSPRKGTEETQYF	TGTGCCAGCAGCCCTCGGAAGGGGACAGAAGAGACCCAGTACTTC
TRBV29-1	-	TRBJ1-1	TRBD1	CSVRTGGNTEAFF	TGCAGCGTTCGTACAGGGGGTAACACTGAAGCTTTCTTT
TRBV30	-	TRBJ1-5	-	CAWSGQSNQPQHF	TGTGCCTGGAGTGGACAGAGCAATCAGCCCCAGCATTTT
TRBV7-9	-	TRBJ2-3	-	CASSPPSGTSTDTQYF	TGTGCCAGCAGCCCCCCGAGCGGAACTAGCACAGATACGCAGTATTTT
TRBV6-4	-	TRBJ2-1	TRBD2	CASSVLAGDLQFF	TGTGCCAGCAGTGTACTAGCGGGGGATCTGCAGTTCTTC
TRBV30	few	TRBJ1-2	-	CAWSRGGRVYGYTF	TGTGCCTGGAGTCGGGGGGGGAGAGTATATGGCTACACCTTC
TRBV7-2	-	TRBJ1-5	TRBD1	CASSLGQGETQPQHF	TGTGCCAGCAGCTTAGGACAGGGTGAAACTCAGCCCCAGCATTTT
TRBV18	few	TRBJ1-6	-	CASSPLQGIRSPLHF	TGTGCCAGCTCACCACTCCAGGGGATACGTTCACCCCTCCACTTT
TRBV5-4	-	TRBJ2-7	-	CASSTDAGQYF	TGTGCCAGCAGCACGGACGCGGGGCAGTACTTC
TRBV4-1	few	TRBJ1-5	-	CASKTAVMGNQPQHF	TGCGCCAGCAAAACTGCGGTGATGGGCAATCAGCCCCAGCATTTT
TRBV25-1	-	TRBJ1-5	TRBD1	CASNRGNQPQHF	TGTGCCAGCAACAGGGGGAATCAGCCCCAGCATTTT
TRBV7-2	-	TRBJ2-7	-	CASSLGAQQYEQYF	TGTGCCAGCAGCTTAGGTGCACAGCAATACGAGCAGTACTTC
TRBV28	few	TRBJ1-2	-	CASSADGLYGYTF	TGTGCCAGCAGTGCTGACGGACTTTATGGCTACACCTTC
TRBV10-3	once	TRBJ2-3	TRBD1	CATDRSGTDTQYF	TGTGCCACGGACAGGAGTGGGACAGATACGCAGTATTTT
TRBV4-3	-	TRBJ1-2	-	CASSQEAGSYSYGYTF	TGCGCCAGCAGCCAAGAGGCAGGATCTTATTCCTATGGCTACACCTTC
TRBV7-2	few	TRBJ2-1	TRBD1	CASSLTGQYYNEQFF	TGTGCCAGCAGCTTAACGGGACAGTACTACAATGAGCAGTTCTTC
TRBV4-1	few	TRBJ2-2	-	CASSPSDSNTGELFF	TGCGCCAGCAGCCCCAGCGACAGTAACACCGGGGAGCTGTTTTTT
TRBV18	-	TRBJ2-1	-	CASSPATRSYNEQFF	TGTGCCAGCTCACCAGCCACGCGCTCCTACAATGAGCAGTTCTTC
TRBV5-1	few	TRBJ2-3	-	CASSLSDTQYF	TGCGCCAGCAGCTTGTCGGATACGCAGTATTTT
TRBV10-3	few	TRBJ2-1	TRBD2	CAIAPASGASYGHEQFF	TGTGCCATCGCACCTGCTAGCGGGGCCTCTTACGGCCATGAGCAGTTCTTC